Listed here are 2 T cell receptor beta chains from one sample, sequenced in a study of Ad26.COV2.S vaccination and SARS-CoV-2 variants. The repertoire was sequenced with immunoSEQ multiplex PCR; TCRdb's copy has only in-frame clones and lacks some. This table holds under 550,000 clones, roughly 90% found once. The treatment was: about 20 received Ad26.COV2.S at low or high dose, single or two shots; roughly 5 received placebo; per-sample allocation not given. Samples analyzed were those drawn on day 63 after the first vaccine or placebo injection. Sequenced material: peripheral blood, taken in a trial of Ad26.COV2.S vaccine versus placebo. The receptors were gathered from a person between 18 and 65 years old who received the Ad26.COV2.S COVID-19 vaccine or a placebo.

The J gene is TRBJ2-7, the V gene TRBV5-5, with D perhaps given as TRBD1 or TRBD2 (6 bases each). Germline CDR1 SGHKS, CDR2 YYEKEE (reference sequence). The germline V and J ends were trimmed by 0 bases and 6 bases, with 16 bases remaining between them. This CDR3 spans 15 amino acids. CDR3 protein: CASSLEPTGGGEQYF. The CDR3 DNA follows: TGTGCCAGCAGCTTGGAACCGACCGGGGGCGGCGAGCAGTACTTC.

V gene TRBV4-3 combines with J gene TRBJ2-3; perhaps TRBD2 as D (7 bases). V shed 0 bases and J shed 5 bases, with 12 bases lying between them. The CDR3 is 15 residues long. Germline lookup yields CDR1 LGHNA and CDR2 YSLEER. In DNA, the CDR3 is TGCGCCAGCAGCCAAGATCACGGGGGGCTAGATACGCAGTATTTT. This encodes CASSQDHGGLDTQYF.